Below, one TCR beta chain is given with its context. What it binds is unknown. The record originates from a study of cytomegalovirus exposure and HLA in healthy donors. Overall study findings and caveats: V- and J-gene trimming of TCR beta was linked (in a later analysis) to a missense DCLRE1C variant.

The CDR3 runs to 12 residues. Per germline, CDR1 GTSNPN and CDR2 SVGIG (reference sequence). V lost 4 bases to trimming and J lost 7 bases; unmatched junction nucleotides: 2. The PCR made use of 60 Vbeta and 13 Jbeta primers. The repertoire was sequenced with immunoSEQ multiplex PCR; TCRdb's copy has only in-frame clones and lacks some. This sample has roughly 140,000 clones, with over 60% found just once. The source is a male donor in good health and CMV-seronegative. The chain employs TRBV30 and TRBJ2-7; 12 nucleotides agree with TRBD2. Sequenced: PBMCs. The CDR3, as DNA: TGTGCCTGGACTAGCGGGAGGGGTGAGCAGTACTTC. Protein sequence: CAWTSGRGEQYF. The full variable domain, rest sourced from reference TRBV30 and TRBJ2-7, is SQTIHQWPATLVQPVGSPLSLECTVEGTSNPNLYWYRQAAGRGLQLLFYSVGIGQISSEVPQNLSASRPQDRQFILSSKKLLLSDSGFYLCAWTSGRGEQYFGPGTRLTVT.